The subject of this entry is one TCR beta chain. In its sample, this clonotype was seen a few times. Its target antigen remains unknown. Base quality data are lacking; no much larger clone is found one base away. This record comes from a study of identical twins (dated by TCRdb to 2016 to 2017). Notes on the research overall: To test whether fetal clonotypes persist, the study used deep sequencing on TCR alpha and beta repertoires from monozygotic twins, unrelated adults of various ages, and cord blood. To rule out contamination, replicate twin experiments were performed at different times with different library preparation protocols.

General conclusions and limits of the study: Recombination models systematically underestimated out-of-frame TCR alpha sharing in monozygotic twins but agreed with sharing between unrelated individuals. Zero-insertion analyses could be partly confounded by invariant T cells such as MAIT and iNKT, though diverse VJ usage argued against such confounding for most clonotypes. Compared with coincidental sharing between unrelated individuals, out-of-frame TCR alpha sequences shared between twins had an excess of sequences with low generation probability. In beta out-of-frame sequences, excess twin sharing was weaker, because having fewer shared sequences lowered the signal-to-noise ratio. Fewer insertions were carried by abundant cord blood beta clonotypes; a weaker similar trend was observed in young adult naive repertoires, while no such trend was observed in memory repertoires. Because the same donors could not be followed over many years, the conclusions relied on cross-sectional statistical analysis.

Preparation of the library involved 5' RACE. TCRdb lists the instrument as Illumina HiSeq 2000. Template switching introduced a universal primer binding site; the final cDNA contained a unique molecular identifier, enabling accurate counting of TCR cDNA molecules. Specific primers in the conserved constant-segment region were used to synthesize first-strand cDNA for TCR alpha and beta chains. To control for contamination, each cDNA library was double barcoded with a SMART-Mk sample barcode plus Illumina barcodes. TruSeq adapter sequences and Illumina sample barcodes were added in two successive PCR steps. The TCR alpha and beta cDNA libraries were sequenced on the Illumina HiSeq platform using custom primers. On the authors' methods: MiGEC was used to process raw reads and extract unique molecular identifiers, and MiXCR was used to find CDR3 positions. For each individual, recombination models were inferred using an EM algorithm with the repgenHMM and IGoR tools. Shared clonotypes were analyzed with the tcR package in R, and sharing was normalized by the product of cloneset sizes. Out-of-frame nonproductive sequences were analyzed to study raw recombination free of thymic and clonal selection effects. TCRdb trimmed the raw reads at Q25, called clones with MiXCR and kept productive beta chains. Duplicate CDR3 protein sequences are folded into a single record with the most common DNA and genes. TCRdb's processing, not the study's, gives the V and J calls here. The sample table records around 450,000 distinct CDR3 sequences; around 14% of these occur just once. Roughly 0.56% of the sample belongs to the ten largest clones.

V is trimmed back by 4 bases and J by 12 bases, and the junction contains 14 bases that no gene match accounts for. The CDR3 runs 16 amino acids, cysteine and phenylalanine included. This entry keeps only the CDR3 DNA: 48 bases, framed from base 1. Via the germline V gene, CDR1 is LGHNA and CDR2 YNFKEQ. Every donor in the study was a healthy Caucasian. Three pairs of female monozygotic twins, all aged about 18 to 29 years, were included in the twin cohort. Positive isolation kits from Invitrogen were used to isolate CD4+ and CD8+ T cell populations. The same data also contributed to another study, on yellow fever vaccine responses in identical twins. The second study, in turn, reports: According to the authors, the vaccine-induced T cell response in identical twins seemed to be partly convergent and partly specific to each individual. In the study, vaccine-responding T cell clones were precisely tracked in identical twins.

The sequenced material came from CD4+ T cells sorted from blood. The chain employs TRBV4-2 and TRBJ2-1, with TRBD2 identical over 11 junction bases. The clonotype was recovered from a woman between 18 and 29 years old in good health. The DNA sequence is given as TGTGCCAGCAGCCCCTCGACTAGCGGGGAGAAGATAAGGCAGTTCTTC. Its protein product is CASSPSTSGEKIRQFF.